This is a list of T cell receptor beta chains from one sample in a study of beta chain features in type 1 diabetes. The assay was immunoSEQ multiplex PCR, and TCRdb's table has in-frame clones only and misses some. Among 240,000 or so clones, around 14% were seen once, and the ten largest hold about 0.02%. Sequencing was performed on naive CD4+ T cells from blood. The receptors originated from a man under 40 with type 1 diabetes. The CDR3 runs from the conserved cysteine through the conserved F or W. The D gene is left open where the match is weak. Rows give clone size only sometimes, using once, few, many, or a class for an expanded clone.

J gene,clone size,D gene,V gene,CDR3 DNA,CDR3 protein
TRBJ2-7,few,TRBD1,TRBV5-1,TGCGCCAGCAGCCAGGGACAGCAGACCTACGAGCAGTACTTC,CASSQGQQTYEQYF
TRBJ2-7,few,NA,TRBV21-1,TGTGCCAGCAGCGGAGGGACAGCGAGCTCCTACGAGCAGTACTTC,CASSGGTASSYEQYF
TRBJ1-1,few,NA,TRBV5-4,TGTGCCAGCAGCTTGCGCCCGACAGAGAACACTGAAGCTTTCTTT,CASSLRPTENTEAFF
TRBJ1-1,NA,TRBD1,TRBV5-4,TGTGCCAGCAGCCGGGGTCCGGGACAGACCATGGAAGCTTTCTTT,CASSRGPGQTMEAFF
TRBJ1-4,NA,NA,TRBV9,TGTGCCAGCAGCGTAGCTACTAATGAAAAACTGTTTTTT,CASSVATNEKLFF
TRBJ1-1,few,TRBD1,TRBV5-1,TGCGCCAGCAGCCCGCGACAGGGAAGGACTGAAGCTTTCTTT,CASSPRQGRTEAFF
TRBJ2-3,NA,TRBD2,TRBV4-1,TGCGCCAGCAGCCAAGATTGGGGGGGGCTAGCGGGAGTCACAGATACGCAGTATTTT,CASSQDWGGLAGVTDTQYF
TRBJ1-5,NA,NA,TRBV7-9,TGTGCCAGCAGCTTAGGCGGTGGCAATCAGCCCCAGCATTTT,CASSLGGGNQPQHF
TRBJ2-6,few,TRBD2,TRBV29-1,TGCAGCGTGGCCGCGACGGGAGGGTCTGGGGCCAACGTCCTGACTTTC,CSVAATGGSGANVLTF
TRBJ1-1,NA,NA,TRBV27,TGTGCCACGGAGGACAGACAGAACACTGAAGCTTTCTTT,CATEDRQNTEAFF
TRBJ1-4,NA,TRBD1,TRBV7-2,TGTGCCAGCAGCTCGCCGGGACAGGGTTCCGCAAAACTGTTTTTT,CASSSPGQGSAKLFF
TRBJ2-3,NA,NA,TRBV30,TGTGCCTGGAACCGGGGGTTAGGCACAGATACGCAGTATTTT,CAWNRGLGTDTQYF
TRBJ2-7,NA,NA,TRBV19,TGTGCCAGTAGTATAGAGGCTAGCGCCTACGAGCAGTACTTC,CASSIEASAYEQYF
TRBJ1-1,few,NA,TRBV10-3,TGTGCCACGTGCTGGGGCAGCCAGGACACTGAAGCTTTCTTT,CATCWGSQDTEAFF
TRBJ2-1,NA,TRBD2,TRBV5-1,TGCGCCAGCAGCCATGGACTAGCGGGTTCGGGGCGTGATGAGCAGTTCTTC,CASSHGLAGSGRDEQFF
TRBJ2-1,NA,TRBD1,TRBV7-9,TGTGCCAGCAGCTTCCTTCGGGACAGGGGGAATGAGCAGTTCTTC,CASSFLRDRGNEQFF
TRBJ2-7,NA,TRBD2,TRBV27,TGTGCCAGCAGACCGGGACTAGGGCTCGAGCAGTACTTC,CASRPGLGLEQYF
TRBJ2-5,NA,NA,TRBV29-1,TGCAGCGTGGGAGAAGAGACCCAGTACTTC,CSVGEETQYF
TRBJ2-7,few,TRBD2,TRBV19,TGTGCCAGTAGGGTTAGCGGGAGCTCCTACGAGCAGTACTTC,CASRVSGSSYEQYF
TRBJ2-7,NA,TRBD1,TRBV18,TGTGCCAGCTCATCGACAGGGGCTCCGGTGGAGCAGTACTTC,CASSSTGAPVEQYF
TRBJ1-2,few,TRBD1,TRBV2,TGTGCCAGCAGGGGACAGACAGGAGGTAGTGGCTACACCTTC,CASRGQTGGSGYTF
TRBJ2-3,once,TRBD2,TRBV5-1,TGCGCCAGCAGCTACCAACTAGCGACCACAGATACGCAGTATTTT,CASSYQLATTDTQYF
TRBJ2-2,NA,NA,TRBV6-4,TGTGCCAGCAGTATACAGGGTTTCACCGGGGAGCTGTTTTTT,CASSIQGFTGELFF
TRBJ2-7,few,TRBD1,TRBV7-2,TGTGCCAGCAGCTTAGTAGGACAGGGGATCGAGCAGTACTTC,CASSLVGQGIEQYF
TRBJ2-7,NA,TRBD2,TRBV5-5,TGTGCCAGCAGCTTGAACGTAGGGACTAGCTCTTACGAGCAGTACTTC,CASSLNVGTSSYEQYF
TRBJ2-1,NA,NA,TRBV2,TGTGCCAGCACCTCAGCTCGCGGGTCGTACAATGAGCAGTTCTTC,CASTSARGSYNEQFF
TRBJ2-3,NA,NA,TRBV2,TGTGCCAGCAGGATATACGACTTGGGCGGGGATACGCAGTATTTT,CASRIYDLGGDTQYF
TRBJ1-1,few,TRBD1,TRBV9,TGTGCCAGCAGCGTAGTGACAGGGGCGTCGAACACTGAAGCTTTCTTT,CASSVVTGASNTEAFF
TRBJ2-5,few,NA,TRBV21-1,TGTGCCAGCAGCGAAGAACCAACGGGAAAGGCCGCCCGGACCCAAGAGACCCAGTACTTC,CASSEEPTGKAARTQETQYF
TRBJ2-1,NA,NA,TRBV6-5,TGTGCCAGCAGTCGGGACTCTATCAGGCGCAATGAGCAGTTCTTC,CASSRDSIRRNEQFF
TRBJ2-2,NA,NA,TRBV6-4,TGTGCCAGCAGCGCAATAACTGACGGGGAGCTGTTTTTT,CASSAITDGELFF
TRBJ2-7,NA,NA,TRBV6-6,TGTGCCAGCACCCCTACCTCCTACGAGCAGTACTTC,CASTPTSYEQYF
TRBJ1-1,NA,NA,TRBV5-8,TGTGCCAGCAGCAGTGGGTGGGCGAACACTGAAGCTTTCTTT,CASSSGWANTEAFF
TRBJ1-4,NA,NA,TRBV7-9,TGTGCCAGCAGCCGAGTAGACAGCAGTAATGAAAAACTGTTTTTT,CASSRVDSSNEKLFF
TRBJ1-1,NA,TRBD1,TRBV18,TGTGCCAGCTCACCGGGACAGGGAGCGGCCCCTGCTTTCTTT,CASSPGQGAAPAFF
TRBJ1-5,NA,TRBD1,TRBV7-2,TGTGCCAGCAGCTTAGTCGGGACAGGGGGCAATCAGCCCCAGCATTTT,CASSLVGTGGNQPQHF
TRBJ2-6,NA,NA,TRBV11-2,TGTGCCAGCAGGCCTAGCAGGGGAGATTCCTCTGGGGCCAACGTCCTGACTTTC,CASRPSRGDSSGANVLTF
TRBJ1-5,few,TRBD1,TRBV19,TGTGCCAGTAGACGGGACAGGGAAGGTCAGCCCCAGCATTTT,CASRRDREGQPQHF
TRBJ2-7,NA,NA,TRBV25-1,TGTGCCAGCAGTGACTCGGGCGGGACGGTGTGGGAGCAGTACTTC,CASSDSGGTVWEQYF
TRBJ2-1,few,TRBD2,TRBV19,TGTGCCAGTAGTATAGATCTATCTGGGACTAGCGGGAAGTACAATGAGCAGTTCTTC,CASSIDLSGTSGKYNEQFF
TRBJ2-7,NA,NA,TRBV5-8,TGTGCCAGCAGCTTGGAAGTCAAGGGGCACGAGCAGTACTTC,CASSLEVKGHEQYF
TRBJ2-5,once,TRBD2,TRBV5-1,TGCGCCAGCAGCTCGCCGACTAGCGGGGGGTTAGAGACCCAGTACTTC,CASSSPTSGGLETQYF
TRBJ1-5,NA,TRBD1,TRBV7-9,TGTGCCAGCAGCTTAGAAGCAGGGGGCCTTGGCCAGCCCCAGCATTTT,CASSLEAGGLGQPQHF
TRBJ2-7,NA,TRBD1,TRBV27,TGTGCCAGCAGTCGACAGGGCACGTCCCTTTCCTACGAGCAGTACTTC,CASSRQGTSLSYEQYF
TRBJ1-3,NA,NA,TRBV4-1,TGCGCCAGCAGCCTAGCGGGTGGACTTGGTGGAAACACCATATATTTT,CASSLAGGLGGNTIYF
TRBJ2-5,NA,TRBD2,TRBV15,TGTGCCACCAGCAGGGGGACTAGCGCGGCCGAGACCCAGTACTTC,CATSRGTSAAETQYF
TRBJ2-7,few,NA,TRBV7-9,TGTGCCAGCAGCCCCCCTCGACTGCCATACGAGCAGTACTTC,CASSPPRLPYEQYF
TRBJ2-2,few,NA,TRBV30,TGTGCCTGGACTTCGAGCGGGGAGCTGTTTTTT,CAWTSSGELFF
TRBJ2-3,NA,NA,TRBV2,TGTGCCAGCAGTGAAGGAGGTAGCACAGATACGCAGTATTTT,CASSEGGSTDTQYF
TRBJ2-1,few,NA,TRBV5-1,TGCGCCAGCAGCTTGGTTACTGCTTACAATGAGCAGTTCTTC,CASSLVTAYNEQFF
TRBJ1-1,NA,NA,TRBV11-2,TGTGCCAGCAGCTTAGGGACTGGGATGAACACTGAAGCTTTCTTT,CASSLGTGMNTEAFF